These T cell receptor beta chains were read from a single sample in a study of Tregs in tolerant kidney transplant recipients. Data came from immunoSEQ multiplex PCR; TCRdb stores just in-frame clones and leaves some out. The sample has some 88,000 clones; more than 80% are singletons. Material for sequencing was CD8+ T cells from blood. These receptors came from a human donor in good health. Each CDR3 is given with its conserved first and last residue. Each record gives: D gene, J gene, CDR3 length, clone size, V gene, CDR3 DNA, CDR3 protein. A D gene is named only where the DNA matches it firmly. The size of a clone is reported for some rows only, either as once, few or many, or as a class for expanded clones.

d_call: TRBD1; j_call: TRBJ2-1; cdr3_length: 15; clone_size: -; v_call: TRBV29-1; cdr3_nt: TGCAGCGTTGAAGGGGGGACAGGGGCATACAATGAGCAGTTCTTC; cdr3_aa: CSVEGGTGAYNEQFF
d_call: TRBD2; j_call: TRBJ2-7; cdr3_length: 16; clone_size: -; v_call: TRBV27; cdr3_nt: TGTGCCAGCAGTTTAAGCGGGGGGCAGGGGAGGTTCGAGCAGTACTTC; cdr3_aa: CASSLSGGQGRFEQYF
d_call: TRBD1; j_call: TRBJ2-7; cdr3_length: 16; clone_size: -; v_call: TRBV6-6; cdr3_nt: TGTGCCAGCAGTTCGCCTGGGACAGAAACCCTCTACGAGCAGTACTTC; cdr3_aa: CASSSPGTETLYEQYF
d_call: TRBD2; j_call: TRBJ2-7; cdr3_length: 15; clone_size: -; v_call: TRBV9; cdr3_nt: TGTGCCAGCAGCCCCCTGGGCGGGAGTGGCGACGAGCAGTACTTC; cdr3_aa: CASSPLGGSGDEQYF
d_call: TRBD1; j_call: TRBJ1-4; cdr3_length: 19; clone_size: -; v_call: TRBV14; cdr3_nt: TGTGCCAGCAGCCCCAACGGACAGGGCTACGCCGCAACTAATGAAAAACTGTTTTTT; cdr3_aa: CASSPNGQGYAATNEKLFF
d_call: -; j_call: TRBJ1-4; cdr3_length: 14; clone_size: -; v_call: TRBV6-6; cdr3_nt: TGTGCCAGCAGTTTCGAGAATCGGGGCCGTAAACTGTTTTTT; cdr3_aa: CASSFENRGRKLFF
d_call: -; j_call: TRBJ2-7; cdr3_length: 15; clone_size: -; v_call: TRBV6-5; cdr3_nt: TGTGCCAGCAGTTACATTTTTGGGGTGTCCCATGAGCAGTACTTC; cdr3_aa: CASSYIFGVSHEQYF
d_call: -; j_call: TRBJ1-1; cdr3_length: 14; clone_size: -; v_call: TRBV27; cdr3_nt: TGTGCCAGCAGTATTCAGACCGGGAGCACTGAAGCTTTCTTT; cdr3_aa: CASSIQTGSTEAFF
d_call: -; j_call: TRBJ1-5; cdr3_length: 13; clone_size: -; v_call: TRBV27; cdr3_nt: TGTGCCAGCAGTGGGACGGGGAAACGGCCCCAGCATTTT; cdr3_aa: CASSGTGKRPQHF
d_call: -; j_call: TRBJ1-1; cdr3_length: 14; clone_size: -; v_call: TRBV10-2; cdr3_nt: TGCGCCAGCAGTGAGTACAGTCGGAACACTGAAGCTTTCTTT; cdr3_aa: CASSEYSRNTEAFF
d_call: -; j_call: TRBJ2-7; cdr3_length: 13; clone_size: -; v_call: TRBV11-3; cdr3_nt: TGTGCCAGCAGCGAAGGTCGTTTCCACGAGCAGTACTTC; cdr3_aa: CASSEGRFHEQYF
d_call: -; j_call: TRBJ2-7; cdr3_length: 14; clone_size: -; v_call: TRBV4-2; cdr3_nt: TGTGCCAGCAGCTTTACCTACACCACCTACGAGCAGTACTTC; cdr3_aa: CASSFTYTTYEQYF
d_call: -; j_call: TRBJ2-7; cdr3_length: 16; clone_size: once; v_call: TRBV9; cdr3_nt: TGTGCCAGCAGCGAGAACGGGAACAGTATCTCCTACGAGCAGTACTTC; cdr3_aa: CASSENGNSISYEQYF
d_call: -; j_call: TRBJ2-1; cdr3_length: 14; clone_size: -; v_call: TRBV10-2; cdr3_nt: TGCGCCAGCAGTGGGGGTGTGGGGTGGCATGAGCAGTTCTTC; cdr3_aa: CASSGGVGWHEQFF
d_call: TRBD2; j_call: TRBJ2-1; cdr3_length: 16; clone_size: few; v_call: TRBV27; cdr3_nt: TGTGCCAGCAGTCTTTGGGGGAGGTTAGCGGGAGGTGAGCAGTTCTTC; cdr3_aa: CASSLWGRLAGGEQFF
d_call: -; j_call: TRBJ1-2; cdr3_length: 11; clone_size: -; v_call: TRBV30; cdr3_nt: TGTGCCTGGTTTGGGGGCTTTGGCTACACCTTC; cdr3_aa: CAWFGGFGYTF
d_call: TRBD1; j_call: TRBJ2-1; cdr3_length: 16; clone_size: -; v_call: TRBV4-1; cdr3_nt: TGCGCCAGCAGCCTGGGGACAGGGATGCAGGGCAATGAGCAGTTCTTC; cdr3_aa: CASSLGTGMQGNEQFF
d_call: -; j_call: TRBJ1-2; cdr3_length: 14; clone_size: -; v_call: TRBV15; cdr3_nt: TGTGCCACCAGCAGAGTCCCCAGGGACTATGGCTACACCTTC; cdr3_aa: CATSRVPRDYGYTF
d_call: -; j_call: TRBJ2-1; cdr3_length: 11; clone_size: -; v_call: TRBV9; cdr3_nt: TGTGCCAGCTCCCAGGGGTGGGATTGGTTCTTC; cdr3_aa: CASSQGWDWFF
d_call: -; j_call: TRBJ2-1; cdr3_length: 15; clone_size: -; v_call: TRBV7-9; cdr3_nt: TGTGCCAGCAGCTTAGTAGCGGCAGGGGTCAATGAGCAGTTCTTC; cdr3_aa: CASSLVAAGVNEQFF
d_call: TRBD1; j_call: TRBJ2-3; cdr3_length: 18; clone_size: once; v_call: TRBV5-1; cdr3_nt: TGCGCCAGCAGCTTGCTAGCCGGGCACAGGGGGGTGGCAGATACGCAGTATTTT; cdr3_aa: CASSLLAGHRGVADTQYF
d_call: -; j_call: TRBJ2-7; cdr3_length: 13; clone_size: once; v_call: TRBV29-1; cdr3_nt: TGCAGCGTTGTTACCGGGGCCACCTACGAGCAGTACTTC; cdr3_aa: CSVVTGATYEQYF
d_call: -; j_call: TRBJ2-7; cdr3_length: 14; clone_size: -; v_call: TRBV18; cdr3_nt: TGTGCCAGCTCACCACAAACAGAGGACTACGAGCAGTACTTC; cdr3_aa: CASSPQTEDYEQYF
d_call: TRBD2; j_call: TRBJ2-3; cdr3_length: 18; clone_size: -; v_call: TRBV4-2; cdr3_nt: TGTGCCAGCAGCCAAGAAGTTTGGACTAGCGGGAGCACAGATACGCAGTATTTT; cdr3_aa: CASSQEVWTSGSTDTQYF
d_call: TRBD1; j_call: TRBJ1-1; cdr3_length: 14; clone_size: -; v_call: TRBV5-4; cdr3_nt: TGTGCCAGCAGCTTGGTCGCAGGGGGTGGTGGAGCTTTCTTT; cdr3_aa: CASSLVAGGGGAFF
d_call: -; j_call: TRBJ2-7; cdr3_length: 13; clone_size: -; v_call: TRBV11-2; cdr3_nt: TGTGCCAGCAGCACAGGGACCCCCGGCGAGCAGTACTTC; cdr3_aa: CASSTGTPGEQYF
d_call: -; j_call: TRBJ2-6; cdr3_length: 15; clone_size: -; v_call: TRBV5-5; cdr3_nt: TGTGCCAGCAGCTTGGATGACTCTGGGGCCAACGTCCTGACTTTC; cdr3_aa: CASSLDDSGANVLTF
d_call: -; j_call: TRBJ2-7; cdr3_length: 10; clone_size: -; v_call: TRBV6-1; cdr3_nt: TGTGCCAGCCTTTCAAGGGAGCAGTACTTC; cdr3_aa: CASLSREQYF
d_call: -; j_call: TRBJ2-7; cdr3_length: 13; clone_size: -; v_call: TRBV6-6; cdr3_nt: TGTGCCAGCAGCCTCGTCCTAAATTACGAGCAGTACTTC; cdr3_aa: CASSLVLNYEQYF